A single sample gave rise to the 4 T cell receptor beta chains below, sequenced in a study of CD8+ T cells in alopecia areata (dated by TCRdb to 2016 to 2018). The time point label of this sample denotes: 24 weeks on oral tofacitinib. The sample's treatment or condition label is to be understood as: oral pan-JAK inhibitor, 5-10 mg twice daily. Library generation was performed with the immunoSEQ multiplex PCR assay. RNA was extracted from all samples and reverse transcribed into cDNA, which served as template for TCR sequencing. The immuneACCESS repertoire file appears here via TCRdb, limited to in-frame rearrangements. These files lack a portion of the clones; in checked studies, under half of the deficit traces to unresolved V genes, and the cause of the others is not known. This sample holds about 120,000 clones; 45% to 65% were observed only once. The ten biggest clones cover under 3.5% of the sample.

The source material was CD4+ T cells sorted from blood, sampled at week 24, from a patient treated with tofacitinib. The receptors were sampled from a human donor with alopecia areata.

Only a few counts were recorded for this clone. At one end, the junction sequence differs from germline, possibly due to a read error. This CDR3 is CSVEDRSLYGYTF. The CDR3 nucleotides read TGCAGCGTCGAAGACAGAAGCTTATATGGCTACACCTTC. The rearrangement joins TRBV29-1 to TRBJ1-2; TRBD1 might be the D (5 bases). Germline V CDR1 and CDR2: SQVTM, ANQGSEA. The CDR3 loop spans 13 amino acids.

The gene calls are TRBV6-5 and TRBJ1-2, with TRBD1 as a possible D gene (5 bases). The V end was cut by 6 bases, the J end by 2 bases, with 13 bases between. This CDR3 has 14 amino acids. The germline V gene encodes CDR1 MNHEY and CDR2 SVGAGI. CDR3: CASSWGRDNYGYTF. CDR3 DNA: TGTGCCAGCAGCTGGGGACGGGACAACTATGGCTACACCTTC.

CDR3 DNA sequence: TGCAGCGTTGGAACTAATGGCTACACCTTC. Its translation: CSVGTNGYTF. This chain connects TRBV29-1 to TRBJ1-2, with D hard to call. This CDR3 is 10 amino acids long. V dropped 4 bases and J dropped 6 bases, with 6 bases sitting between them. Germline assignment: CDR1 SQVTM and CDR2 ANQGSEA.

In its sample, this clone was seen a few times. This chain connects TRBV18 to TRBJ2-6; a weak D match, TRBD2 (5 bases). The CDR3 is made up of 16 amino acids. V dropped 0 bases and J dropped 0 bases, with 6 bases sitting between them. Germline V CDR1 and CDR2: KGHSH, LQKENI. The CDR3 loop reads CASSPPGNSGANVLTF. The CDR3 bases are TGTGCCAGCTCACCACCCGGGAACTCTGGGGCCAACGTCCTGACTTTC.